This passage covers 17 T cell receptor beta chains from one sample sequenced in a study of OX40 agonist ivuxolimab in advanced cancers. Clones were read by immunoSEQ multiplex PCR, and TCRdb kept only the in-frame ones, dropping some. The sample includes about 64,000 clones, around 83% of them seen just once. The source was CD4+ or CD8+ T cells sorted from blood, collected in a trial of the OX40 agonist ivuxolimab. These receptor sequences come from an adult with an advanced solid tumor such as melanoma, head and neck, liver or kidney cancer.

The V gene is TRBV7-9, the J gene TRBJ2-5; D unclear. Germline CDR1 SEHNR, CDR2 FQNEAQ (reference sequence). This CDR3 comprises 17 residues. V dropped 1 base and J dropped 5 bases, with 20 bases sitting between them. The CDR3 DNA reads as TGTGCCAGCAGCTTAGGAACCTGGATGGGCTCGAGTGAGACCCAGTACTTC. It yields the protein CASSLGTWMGSSETQYF.

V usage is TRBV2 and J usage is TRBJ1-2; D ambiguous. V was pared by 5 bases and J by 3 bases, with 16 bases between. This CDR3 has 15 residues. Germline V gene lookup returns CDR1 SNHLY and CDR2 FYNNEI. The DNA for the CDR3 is TGTGCCAGCAGTTACACAGATGCGGTAGACTATGGCTACACCTTC. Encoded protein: CASSYTDAVDYGYTF.

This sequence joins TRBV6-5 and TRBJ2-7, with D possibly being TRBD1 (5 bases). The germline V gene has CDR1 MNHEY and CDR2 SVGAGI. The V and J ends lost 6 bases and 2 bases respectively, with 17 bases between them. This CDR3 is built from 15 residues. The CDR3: CASSKDQDIAYEQYF. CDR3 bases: TGTGCCAGCAGCAAAGACCAGGACATCGCCTACGAGCAGTACTTC.

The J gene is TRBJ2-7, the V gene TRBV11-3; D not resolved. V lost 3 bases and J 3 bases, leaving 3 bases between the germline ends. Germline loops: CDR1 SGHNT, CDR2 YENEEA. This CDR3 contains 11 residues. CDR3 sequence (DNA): TGTGCCAGCAGCTTCCTCTACGAGCAGTACTTC. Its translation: CASSFLYEQYF.

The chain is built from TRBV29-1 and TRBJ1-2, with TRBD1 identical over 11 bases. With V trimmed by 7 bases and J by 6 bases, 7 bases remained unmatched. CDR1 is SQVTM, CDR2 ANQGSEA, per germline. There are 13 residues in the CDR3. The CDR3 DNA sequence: TGCAGCGGCCTCGGACAGGGGGCGGATGGCTACACCTTC. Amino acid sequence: CSGLGQGADGYTF.

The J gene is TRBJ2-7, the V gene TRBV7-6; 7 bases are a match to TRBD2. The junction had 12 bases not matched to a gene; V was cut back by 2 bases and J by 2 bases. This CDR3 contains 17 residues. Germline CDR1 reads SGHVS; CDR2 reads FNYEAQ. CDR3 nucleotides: TGTGCCAGCAGCTTAACCCCTGCTAGCGGAACCACCTACGAGCAGTACTTC. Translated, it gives CASSLTPASGTTYEQYF.

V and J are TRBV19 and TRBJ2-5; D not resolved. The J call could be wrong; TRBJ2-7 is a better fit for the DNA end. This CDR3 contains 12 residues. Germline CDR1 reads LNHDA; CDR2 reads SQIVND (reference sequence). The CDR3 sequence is CASSHQPYEQYF. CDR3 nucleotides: TGTGCCAGTAGTCACCAGCCCTACGAGCAGTACTTC.

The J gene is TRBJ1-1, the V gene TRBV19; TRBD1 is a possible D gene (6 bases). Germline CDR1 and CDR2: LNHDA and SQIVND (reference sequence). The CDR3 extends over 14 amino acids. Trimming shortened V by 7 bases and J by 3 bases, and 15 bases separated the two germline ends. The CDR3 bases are TGTGCCAGTAACCAGGGGAACAGGGACACTGAAGCTTTCTTT. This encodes CASNQGNRDTEAFF. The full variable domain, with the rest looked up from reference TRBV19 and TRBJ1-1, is DGGITQSPKYLFRKEGQNVTLSCEQNLNHDAMYWYRQDPGQGLRLIYYSQIVNDFQKGDIAEGYSVSREKKESFPLTVTSAQKNPTAFYLCASNQGNRDTEAFFGQGTRLTVV.

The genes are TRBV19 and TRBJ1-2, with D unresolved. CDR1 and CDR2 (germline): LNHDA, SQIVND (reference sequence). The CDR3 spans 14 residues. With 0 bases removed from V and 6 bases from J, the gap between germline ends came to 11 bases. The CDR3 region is CASSIDRQANGYTF. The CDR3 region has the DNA TGTGCCAGTAGTATAGACAGACAAGCTAATGGCTACACCTTC.

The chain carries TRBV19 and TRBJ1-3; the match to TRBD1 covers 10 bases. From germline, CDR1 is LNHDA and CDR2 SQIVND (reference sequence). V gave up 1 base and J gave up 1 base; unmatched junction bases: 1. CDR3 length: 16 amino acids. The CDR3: CASSIGTGGSGNTIYF. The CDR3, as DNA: TGTGCCAGTAGTATAGGGACAGGGGGTTCTGGAAACACCATATATTTT.

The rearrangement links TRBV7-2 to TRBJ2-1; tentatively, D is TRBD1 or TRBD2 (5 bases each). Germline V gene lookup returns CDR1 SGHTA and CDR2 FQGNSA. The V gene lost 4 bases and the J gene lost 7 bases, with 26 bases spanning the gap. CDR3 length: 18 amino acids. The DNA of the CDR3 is TGTGCCAGCAGCTACCCCCCCGGATGGGACCGGCGCAGGAATGAGCAGTTCTTC. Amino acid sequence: CASSYPPGWDRRRNEQFF. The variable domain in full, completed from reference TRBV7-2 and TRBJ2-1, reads GAGVSQSPSNKVTEKGKDVELRCDPISGHTALYWYRQSLGQGLEFLIYFQGNSAPDKSGLPSDRFSAERTGGSVSTLTIQRTQQEDSAVYLCASSYPPGWDRRRNEQFFGPGTRLTVL.

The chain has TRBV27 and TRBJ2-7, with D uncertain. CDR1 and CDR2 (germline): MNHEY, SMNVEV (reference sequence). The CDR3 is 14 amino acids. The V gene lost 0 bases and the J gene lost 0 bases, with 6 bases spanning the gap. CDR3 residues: CASSLSIDSYEQYF. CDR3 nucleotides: TGTGCCAGCAGTTTATCGATAGACTCCTACGAGCAGTACTTC.

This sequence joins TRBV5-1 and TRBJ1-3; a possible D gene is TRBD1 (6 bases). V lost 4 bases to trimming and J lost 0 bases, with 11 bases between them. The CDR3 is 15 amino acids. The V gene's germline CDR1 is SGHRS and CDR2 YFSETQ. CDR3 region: CASSVWGASGNTIYF. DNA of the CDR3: TGCGCCAGCAGCGTTTGGGGGGCCTCTGGAAACACCATATATTTT.

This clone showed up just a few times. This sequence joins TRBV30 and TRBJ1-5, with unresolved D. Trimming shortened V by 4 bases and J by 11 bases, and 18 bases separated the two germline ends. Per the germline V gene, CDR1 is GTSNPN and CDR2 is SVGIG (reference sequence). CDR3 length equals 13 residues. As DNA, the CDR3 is TGTGCCTGGATGGCCGGGGTGTCGGGTGCCCAGCATTTT. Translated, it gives CAWMAGVSGAQHF.

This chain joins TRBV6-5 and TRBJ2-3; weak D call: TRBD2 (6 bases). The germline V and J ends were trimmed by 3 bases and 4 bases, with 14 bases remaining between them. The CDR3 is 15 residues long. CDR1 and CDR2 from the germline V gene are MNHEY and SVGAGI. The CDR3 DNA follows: TGTGCCAGCAGTTATAGATCCGGCGGGGCAGATACGCAGTATTTT. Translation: CASSYRSGGADTQYF.

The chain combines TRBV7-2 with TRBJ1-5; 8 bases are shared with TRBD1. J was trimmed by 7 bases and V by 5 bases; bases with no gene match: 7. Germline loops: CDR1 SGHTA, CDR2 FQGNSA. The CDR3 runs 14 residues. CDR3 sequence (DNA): TGTGCCAGCAGCATTACACAGGGGGACCAGCCCCAGCATTTT. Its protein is CASSITQGDQPQHF.

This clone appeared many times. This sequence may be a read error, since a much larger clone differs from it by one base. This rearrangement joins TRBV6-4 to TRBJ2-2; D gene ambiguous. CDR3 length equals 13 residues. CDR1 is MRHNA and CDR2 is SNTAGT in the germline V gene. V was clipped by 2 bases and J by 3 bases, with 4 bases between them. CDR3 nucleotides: TGTGCCAGCAGTGACACGGACACCGGGGAGCTGTTTTTT. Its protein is CASSDTDTGELFF.